Below are 6 T cell receptor beta chains sequenced from a single sample in a study of T cell changes during pregnancy in multiple sclerosis. Assay: immunoSEQ multiplex PCR; the TCRdb copy retains only in-frame clones and omits some. The data contain 55,000 to 65,000 clones, approximately 92% of them seen just once; the ten biggest clones take up 0.35% to 0.45%. Sample: CD4+ T cells from peripheral blood mononuclear cells, taken before pregnancy. The receptors derive from a female donor with multiple sclerosis, enrolled in a pregnancy study.

The CDR3 region has the DNA TGCGCCAGCAGCTTGTTGGGACAGCCAACCTCTGGAAACACCATATATTTT. It specifies CASSLLGQPTSGNTIYF. The chain has TRBV5-1 and TRBJ1-3; 7 bases are shared with TRBD1. The J segment lost 0 bases and the V segment lost 1 base, leaving 7 bases of the junction unmatched. The germline gives CDR1 SGHRS, CDR2 YFSETQ. CDR3 length equals 17 residues. The full variable domain, in which reference TRBV5-1 and TRBJ1-3 provide the parts outside the CDR3, is KAGVTQTPRYLIKTRGQQVTLSCSPISGHRSVSWYQQTPGQGLQFLFEYFSETQRNKGNFPGRFSGRQFSNSRSEMNVSTLELGDSALYLCASSLLGQPTSGNTIYFGEGSWLTVV.

The chain carries TRBV4-3 and TRBJ1-3; no clear D. Trimming removed 0 bases from V and 0 bases from J, with 9 bases in between. Germline loops: CDR1 LGHNA, CDR2 YSLEER. The CDR3 loop spans 16 amino acids. CDR3 loop: CASSQELQISGNTIYF. The CDR3 DNA is TGCGCCAGCAGCCAAGAGCTCCAGATCTCTGGAAACACCATATATTTT.

The CDR3 nucleotides are TGTGCCAGTAGTTTTAGGGGCACCTACGAGCAGTACTTC. Protein sequence: CASSFRGTYEQYF. This chain joins TRBV19 and TRBJ2-7, with D possibly TRBD1 on 5 matching bases. From germline, CDR1 is LNHDA and CDR2 SQIVND (reference sequence). The length of the CDR3 is 13 residues. V was pared by 5 bases and J by 2 bases, with 10 bases between.

The rearrangement joins TRBV5-6 to TRBJ2-5, with 7 bases matching TRBD2. CDR1 SGHDT and CDR2 YYEEEE come from the germline V gene. The CDR3 has 17 amino acids. The trim removed 0 bases at V and 5 bases at J, leaving 13 bases unmatched. The CDR3, as DNA: TGTGCCAGCAGCTTGGAGAGGTCCGCGGGAGATAGGGAGACCCAGTACTTC. Amino acids: CASSLERSAGDRETQYF.

The chain recombines TRBV7-3 with TRBJ2-1; no clear D. The CDR3 runs to 14 residues. From germline, CDR1 is SGHTA and CDR2 FQGTGA. V lost 0 bases and J lost 5, with 8 bases in between. CDR3 nucleotides: TGTGCCAGCAGCTTAACGGGCCAACACAATGAGCAGTTCTTC. This translates into CASSLTGQHNEQFF.

This chain connects TRBV18 to TRBJ1-1; 7 bases line up with TRBD1. Germline V gene data show CDR1 as KGHSH and CDR2 as LQKENI. CDR3 length: 15 residues. Trimming cost V 1 base and J 1 base; bases outside gene matches: 3. The chain's CDR3 is CASSPQGGGNTEAFF. The CDR3 DNA follows: TGTGCCAGCTCACCACAAGGGGGCGGGAACACTGAAGCTTTCTTT.